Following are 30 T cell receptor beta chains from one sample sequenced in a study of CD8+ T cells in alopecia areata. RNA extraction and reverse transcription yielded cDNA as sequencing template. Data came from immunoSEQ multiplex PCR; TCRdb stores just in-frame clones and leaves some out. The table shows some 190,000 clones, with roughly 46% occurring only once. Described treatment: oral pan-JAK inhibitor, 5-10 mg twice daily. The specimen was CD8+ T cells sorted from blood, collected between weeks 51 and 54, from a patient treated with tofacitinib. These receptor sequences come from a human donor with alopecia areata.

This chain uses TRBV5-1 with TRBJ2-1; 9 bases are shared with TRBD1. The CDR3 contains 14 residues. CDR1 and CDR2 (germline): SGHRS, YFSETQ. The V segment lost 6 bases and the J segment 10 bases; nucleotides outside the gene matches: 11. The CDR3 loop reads CASTTRTGDGEQFF. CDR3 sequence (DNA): TGCGCCAGCACCACGAGGACAGGGGATGGGGAGCAGTTCTTC.

CDR3 bases: TGTGCCAGCAGTTCCGGGACAGAAGCTTTCTTT. Translation gives CASSSGTEAFF. The V and J genes are TRBV2 and TRBJ1-1; D is perhaps TRBD1 (6 bases). The CDR3 totals 11 residues. The V and J ends lost 5 bases and 8 bases respectively, with 9 bases between them. Per germline, CDR1 SNHLY and CDR2 FYNNEI.

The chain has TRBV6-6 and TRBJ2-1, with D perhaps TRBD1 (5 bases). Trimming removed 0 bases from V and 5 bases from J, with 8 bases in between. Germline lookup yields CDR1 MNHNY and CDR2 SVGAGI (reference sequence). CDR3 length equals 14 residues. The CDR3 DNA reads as TGTGCCAGCAGTTACTCGGCAGGGAACAATGAGCAGTTCTTC. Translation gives CASSYSAGNNEQFF.

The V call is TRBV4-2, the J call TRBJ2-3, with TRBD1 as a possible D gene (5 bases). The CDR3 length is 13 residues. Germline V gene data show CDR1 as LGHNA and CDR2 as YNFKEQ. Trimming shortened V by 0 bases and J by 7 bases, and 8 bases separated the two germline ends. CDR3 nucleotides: TGTGCCAGCAGCCAAGAAGGACATTATACGCAGTATTTT. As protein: CASSQEGHYTQYF.

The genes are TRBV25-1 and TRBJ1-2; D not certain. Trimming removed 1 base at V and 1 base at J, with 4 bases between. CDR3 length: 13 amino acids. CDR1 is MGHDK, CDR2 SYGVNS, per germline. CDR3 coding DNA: TGTGCCAGCAGTGAATTGAGTAACTATGGCTACACCTTC. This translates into CASSELSNYGYTF.

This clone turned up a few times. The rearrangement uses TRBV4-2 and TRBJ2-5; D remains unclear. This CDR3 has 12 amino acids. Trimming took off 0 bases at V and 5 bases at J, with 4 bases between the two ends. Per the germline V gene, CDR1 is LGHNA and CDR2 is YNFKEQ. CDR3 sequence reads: CASSQESETQYF. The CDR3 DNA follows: TGTGCCAGCAGCCAAGAGTCGGAGACCCAGTACTTC.

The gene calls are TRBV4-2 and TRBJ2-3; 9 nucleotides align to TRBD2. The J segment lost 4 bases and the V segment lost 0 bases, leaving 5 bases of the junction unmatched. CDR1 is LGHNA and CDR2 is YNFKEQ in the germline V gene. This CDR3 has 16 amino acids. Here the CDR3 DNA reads TGTGCCAGCAGCCAAGATGGCGGGGGGGCCTCAGATACGCAGTATTTT. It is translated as CASSQDGGGASDTQYF.

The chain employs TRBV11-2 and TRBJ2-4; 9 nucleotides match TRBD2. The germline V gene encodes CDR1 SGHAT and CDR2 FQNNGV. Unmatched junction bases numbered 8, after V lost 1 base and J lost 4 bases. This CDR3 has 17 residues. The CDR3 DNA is TGTGCCAGCAGCTTAGTGTCCCTAGCGGGGTATAAAAACATTCAGTACTTC. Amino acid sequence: CASSLVSLAGYKNIQYF.

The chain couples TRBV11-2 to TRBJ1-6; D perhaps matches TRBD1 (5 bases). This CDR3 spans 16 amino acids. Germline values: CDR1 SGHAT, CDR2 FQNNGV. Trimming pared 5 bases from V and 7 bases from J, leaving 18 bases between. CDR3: CASSPAAGVANSPLHF. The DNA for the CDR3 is TGTGCCAGCAGCCCCGCGGCGGGGGTGGCCAATTCACCCCTCCACTTT.

DNA of the CDR3: TGTGCCAGCAGCTTAGGGATCTCCTACGAGCAGTACTTC. Protein: CASSLGISYEQYF. This sequence joins TRBV7-9 and TRBJ2-7; D unresolved. With 1 base removed from V and 0 bases from J, the gap between germline ends came to 4 bases. In germline, CDR1 is SEHNR, CDR2 FQNEAQ (reference sequence). The CDR3 runs to 13 residues.

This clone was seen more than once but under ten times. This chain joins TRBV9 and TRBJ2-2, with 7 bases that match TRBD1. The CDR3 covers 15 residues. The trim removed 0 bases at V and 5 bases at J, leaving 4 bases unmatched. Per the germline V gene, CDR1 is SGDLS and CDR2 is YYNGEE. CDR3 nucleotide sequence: TGTGCCAGCAGCGTAGAAGGGGGCCAAACCGGGGAGCTGTTTTTT. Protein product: CASSVEGGQTGELFF.

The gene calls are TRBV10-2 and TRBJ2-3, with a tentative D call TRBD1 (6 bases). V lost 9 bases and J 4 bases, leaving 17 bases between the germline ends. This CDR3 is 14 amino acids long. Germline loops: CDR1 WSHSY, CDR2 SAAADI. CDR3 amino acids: CASVRGINADTQYF. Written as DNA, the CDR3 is TGCGCCAGTGTAAGGGGGATAAACGCAGATACGCAGTATTTT.

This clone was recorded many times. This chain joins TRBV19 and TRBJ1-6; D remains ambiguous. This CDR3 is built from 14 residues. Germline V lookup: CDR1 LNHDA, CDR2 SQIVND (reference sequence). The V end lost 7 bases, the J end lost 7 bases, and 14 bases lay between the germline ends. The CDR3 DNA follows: TGTGCCAGTAACGAACGGACCGAGAATTCACCCCTCCACTTT. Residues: CASNERTENSPLHF. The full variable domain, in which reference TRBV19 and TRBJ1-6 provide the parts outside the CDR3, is DGGITQSPKYLFRKEGQNVTLSCEQNLNHDAMYWYRQDPGQGLRLIYYSQIVNDFQKGDIAEGYSVSREKKESFPLTVTSAQKNPTAFYLCASNERTENSPLHFGNGTRLTVT.

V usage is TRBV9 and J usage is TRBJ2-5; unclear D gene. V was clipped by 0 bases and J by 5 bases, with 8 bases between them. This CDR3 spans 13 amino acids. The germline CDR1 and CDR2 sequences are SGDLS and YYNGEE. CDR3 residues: CASSVVGSETQYF. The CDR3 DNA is TGTGCCAGCAGCGTAGTGGGCAGCGAGACCCAGTACTTC.

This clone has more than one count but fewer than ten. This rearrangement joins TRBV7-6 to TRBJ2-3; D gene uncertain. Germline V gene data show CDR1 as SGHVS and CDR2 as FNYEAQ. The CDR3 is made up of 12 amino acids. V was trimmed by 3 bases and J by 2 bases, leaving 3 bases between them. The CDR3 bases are TGTGCCAGCAGCTTCCACACAGATACGCAGTATTTT. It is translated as CASSFHTDTQYF.

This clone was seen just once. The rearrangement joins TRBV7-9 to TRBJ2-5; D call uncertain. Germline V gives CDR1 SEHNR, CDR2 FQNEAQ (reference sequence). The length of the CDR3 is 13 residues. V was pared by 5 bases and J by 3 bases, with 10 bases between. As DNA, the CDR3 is TGTGCCAGCAGCCCGGTCCTGGAAGAGACCCAGTACTTC. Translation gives CASSPVLEETQYF.

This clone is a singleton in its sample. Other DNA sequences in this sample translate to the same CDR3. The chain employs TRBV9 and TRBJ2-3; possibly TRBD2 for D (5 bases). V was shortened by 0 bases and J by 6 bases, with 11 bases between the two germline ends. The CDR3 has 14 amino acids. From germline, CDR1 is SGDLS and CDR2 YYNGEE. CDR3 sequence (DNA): TGTGCCAGCAGCGTAGGCGGGTCCCCGGATACGCAGTATTTT. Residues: CASSVGGSPDTQYF.

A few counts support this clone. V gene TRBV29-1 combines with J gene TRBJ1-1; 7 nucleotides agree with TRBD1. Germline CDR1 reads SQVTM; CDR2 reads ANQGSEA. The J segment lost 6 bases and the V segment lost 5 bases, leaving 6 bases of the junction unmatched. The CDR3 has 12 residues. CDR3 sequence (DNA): TGCAGCGTTCTAGGGGGCGCCGCTGAAGCTTTCTTT. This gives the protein CSVLGGAAEAFF.

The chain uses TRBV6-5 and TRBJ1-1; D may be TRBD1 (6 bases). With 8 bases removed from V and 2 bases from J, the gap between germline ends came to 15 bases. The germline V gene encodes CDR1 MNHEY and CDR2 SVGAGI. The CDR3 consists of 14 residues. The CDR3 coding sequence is TGTGCCAGCTGGGGGCTTCTCGAAAACACTGAAGCTTTCTTT. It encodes CASWGLLENTEAFF.

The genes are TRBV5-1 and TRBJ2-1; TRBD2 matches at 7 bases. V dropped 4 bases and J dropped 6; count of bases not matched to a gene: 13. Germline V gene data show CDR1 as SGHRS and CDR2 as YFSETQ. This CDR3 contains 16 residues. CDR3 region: CASSQPAGGGINEQFF. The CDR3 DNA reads TGCGCCAGCAGCCAGCCCGCCGGCGGGGGAATCAATGAGCAGTTCTTC.

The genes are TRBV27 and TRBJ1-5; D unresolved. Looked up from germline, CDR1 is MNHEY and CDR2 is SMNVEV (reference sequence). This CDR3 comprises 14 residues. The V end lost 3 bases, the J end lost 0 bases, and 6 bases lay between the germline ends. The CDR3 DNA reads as TGTGCCAGCAGTTTCCCCTATAGCAATCAGCCCCAGCATTTT. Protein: CASSFPYSNQPQHF.

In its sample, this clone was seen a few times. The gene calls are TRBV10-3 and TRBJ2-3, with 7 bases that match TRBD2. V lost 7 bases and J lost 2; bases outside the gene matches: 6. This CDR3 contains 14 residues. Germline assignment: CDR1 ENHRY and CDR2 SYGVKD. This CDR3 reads CAIMREGLTDTQYF. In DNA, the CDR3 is TGTGCCATCATGAGGGAGGGGCTCACAGATACGCAGTATTTT.

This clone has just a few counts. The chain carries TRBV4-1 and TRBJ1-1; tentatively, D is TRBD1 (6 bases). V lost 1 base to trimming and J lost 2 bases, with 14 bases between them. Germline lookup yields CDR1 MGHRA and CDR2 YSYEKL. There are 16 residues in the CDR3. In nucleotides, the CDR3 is TGCGCCAGCAGCCAAGTGGGTGCGGGACACAACACTGAAGCTTTCTTT. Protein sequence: CASSQVGAGHNTEAFF.

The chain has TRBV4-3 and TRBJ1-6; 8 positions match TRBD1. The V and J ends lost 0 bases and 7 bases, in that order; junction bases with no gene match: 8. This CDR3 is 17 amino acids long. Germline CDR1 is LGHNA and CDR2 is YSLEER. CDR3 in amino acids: CASSQDLSGTGNSPLHF. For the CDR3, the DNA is TGCGCCAGCAGCCAAGATCTCTCTGGGACAGGCAATTCACCCCTCCACTTT.

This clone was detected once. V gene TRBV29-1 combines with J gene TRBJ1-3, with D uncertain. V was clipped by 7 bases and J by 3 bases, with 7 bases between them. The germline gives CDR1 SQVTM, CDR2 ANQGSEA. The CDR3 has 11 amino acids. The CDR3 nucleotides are TGCAGCGCAAGACTTGGAAACACCATATATTTT. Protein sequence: CSARLGNTIYF.

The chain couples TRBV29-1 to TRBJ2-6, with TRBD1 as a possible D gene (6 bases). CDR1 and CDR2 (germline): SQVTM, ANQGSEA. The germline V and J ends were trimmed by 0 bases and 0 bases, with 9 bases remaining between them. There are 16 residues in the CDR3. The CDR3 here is CSVEDQQGSGANVLTF. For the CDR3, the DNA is TGCAGCGTTGAAGACCAACAGGGCTCTGGGGCCAACGTCCTGACTTTC.

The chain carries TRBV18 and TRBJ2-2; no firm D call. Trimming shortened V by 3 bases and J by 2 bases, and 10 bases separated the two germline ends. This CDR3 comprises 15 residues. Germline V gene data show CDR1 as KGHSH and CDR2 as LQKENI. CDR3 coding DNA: TGTGCCAGCTCACCTAAAGATCCCAACACCGGGGAGCTGTTTTTT. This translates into CASSPKDPNTGELFF. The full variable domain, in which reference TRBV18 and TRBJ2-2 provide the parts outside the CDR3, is NAGVMQNPRHLVRRRGQEARLRCSPMKGHSHVYWYRQLPEEGLKFMVYLQKENIIDESGMPKERFSAEFPKEGPSILRIQQVVRGDSAAYFCASSPKDPNTGELFFGEGSRLTVL.

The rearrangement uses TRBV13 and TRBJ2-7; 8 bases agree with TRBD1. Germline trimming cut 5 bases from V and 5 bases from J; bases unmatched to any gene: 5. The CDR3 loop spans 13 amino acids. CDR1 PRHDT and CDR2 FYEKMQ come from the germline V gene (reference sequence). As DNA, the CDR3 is TGTGCCAGCAGCCTTGCAGGGGGCCACGAGCAGTACTTC. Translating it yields CASSLAGGHEQYF.

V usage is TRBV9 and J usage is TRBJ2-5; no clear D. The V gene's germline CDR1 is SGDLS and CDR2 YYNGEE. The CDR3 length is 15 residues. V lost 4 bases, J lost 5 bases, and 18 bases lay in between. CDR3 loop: CASSPRTASGETQYF. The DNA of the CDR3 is TGTGCCAGCAGCCCTCGGACGGCGTCTGGGGAGACCCAGTACTTC.

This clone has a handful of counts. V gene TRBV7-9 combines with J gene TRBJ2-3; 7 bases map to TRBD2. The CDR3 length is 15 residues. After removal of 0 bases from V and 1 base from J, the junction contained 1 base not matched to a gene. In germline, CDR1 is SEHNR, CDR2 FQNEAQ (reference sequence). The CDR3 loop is CASSLAAGGTDTQYF. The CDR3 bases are TGTGCCAGCAGCTTAGCGGCGGGGGGCACAGATACGCAGTATTTT. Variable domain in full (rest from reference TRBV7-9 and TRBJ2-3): DTGVSQNPRHKITKRGQNVTFRCDPISEHNRLYWYRQTLGQGPEFLTYFQNEAQLEKSRLLSDRFSAERPKGSFSTLEIQRTEQGDSAMYLCASSLAAGGTDTQYFGPGTRLTVL.